This TCR beta chain derives from a study of circulating CD8 cells and anti-PD-1 response in melanoma. The CDR3 sequence is 14 residues long. Germline V CDR1 and CDR2: SGHTA, FQGNSA. V lost 3 bases and J lost 5, with 14 bases in between. By share, this clonotype counts as large. Sorting of live CD3+CD8+TCRalphabeta+ cells by PD-1 and/or TIGIT gave four subsets. Each library started from 15 ng of total RNA using the QIAseq Immune Repertoire TCR panel. MiXCR, run by TCRdb on the reads, gives a single entry per CDR3 protein. The sample lists some 510 distinct CDR3 sequences, less than 7.5% seen once, with roughly 10% in the top ten.

J is TRBJ2-7 and V is TRBV7-2; D might be TRBD2 (7 bases). The sequence derives from a human donor with melanoma. Source: CD8+ T cells from PBMCs, taken at baseline or after one month of anti-PD-1 therapy (not recorded which). CDR3 nucleotides: TGTGCCAGCAGCTTTTCGGGGGGCCATAACGAGCAGTACTTC. This sequence encodes CASSFSGGHNEQYF.